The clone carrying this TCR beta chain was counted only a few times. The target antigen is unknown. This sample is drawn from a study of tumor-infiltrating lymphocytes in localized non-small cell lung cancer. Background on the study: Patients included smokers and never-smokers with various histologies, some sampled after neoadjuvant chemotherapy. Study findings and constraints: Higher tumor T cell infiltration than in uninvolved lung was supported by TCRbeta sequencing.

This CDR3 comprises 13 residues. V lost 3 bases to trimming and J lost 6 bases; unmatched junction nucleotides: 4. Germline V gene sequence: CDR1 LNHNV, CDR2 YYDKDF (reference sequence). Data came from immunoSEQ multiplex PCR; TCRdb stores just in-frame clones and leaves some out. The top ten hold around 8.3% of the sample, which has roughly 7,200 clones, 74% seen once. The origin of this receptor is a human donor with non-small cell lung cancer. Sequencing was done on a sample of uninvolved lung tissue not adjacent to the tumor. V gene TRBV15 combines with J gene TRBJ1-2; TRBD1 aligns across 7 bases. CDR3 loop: CATSSKGGHGYTF. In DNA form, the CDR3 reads TGTGCCACCAGCAGTAAAGGGGGCCATGGCTACACCTTC.